Presented here are 17 T cell receptor beta chains from one specimen sequenced in a study of response to subunit inactivated influenza vaccine. TCRdb used MiXCR to reprocess the RT-PCR reads, holding one entry per CDR3 protein. The top ten hold approximately 10% of the sample, which has more than 150,000 distinct CDR3 sequences, 9.2% seen once. The specimen was non-naive T cells sorted from PBMCs, collected on the day of vaccination. The receptors derive from a man aged 50-59 years who received an inactivated influenza vaccine.

This clonotype has only a few counts. The V and J genes are TRBV7-2 and TRBJ2-7, with D possibly being TRBD1 (5 bases). V lost 3 bases and J 2 bases, leaving 11 bases between the germline ends. The V gene's germline CDR1 is SGHTA and CDR2 FQGNSA. The CDR3 covers 14 residues. CDR3 sequence: CASSFLGLTYEQYF. Here the CDR3 DNA reads TGTGCCAGCAGCTTTCTGGGGCTTACCTACGAGCAGTACTTC.

This sequence joins TRBV12-3 or TRBV12-4 and TRBJ1-4; D remains ambiguous. This CDR3 contains 12 residues. V shed 7 bases and J shed 11 bases, with 14 bases lying between them. CDR3 region: CASTLGKAKLFF. The CDR3 DNA follows: TGTGCCAGCACCCTCGGCAAGGCTAAACTGTTTTTT.

The rearrangement uses TRBV24-1 and TRBJ1-2; the D is unclear. Trimming took off 3 bases at V and 6 bases at J, with 10 bases between the two ends. The germline gives CDR1 KGHDR, CDR2 SFDVKD. The CDR3 spans 13 residues. Written as DNA, the CDR3 is TGTGCCACCAGTGATCTCACATACAATGGCTACACCTTC. It is translated as CATSDLTYNGYTF.

The table lists this clonotype with a few counts. J is TRBJ2-1 and V is TRBV2; D gene unclear. CDR1 is SNHLY, CDR2 FYNNEI, per germline. This CDR3 region has 16 residues. The ends were cut back, 0 bases at V and 2 bases at J, with 11 bases in the middle. The CDR3 region is CASSEALSRPYNEQFF. The CDR3 DNA reads TGTGCCAGCAGTGAAGCGCTAAGCAGGCCCTACAATGAGCAGTTCTTC.

This clonotype was detected only a few times. Here the CDR3 reads CASRKGQAGSGYTF. DNA of the CDR3: TGTGCCAGCAGGAAGGGACAGGCGGGCTCTGGCTACACCTTC. The chain combines TRBV2 with TRBJ1-2, with TRBD1 matching 8 bases. This CDR3 region has 14 residues. In germline, CDR1 is SNHLY, CDR2 FYNNEI. Germline trimming cut 6 bases from V and 7 bases from J; bases unmatched to any gene: 10.

This chain uses TRBV6-5 with TRBJ1-2; D gene ambiguous. The V end was cut by 0 bases, the J end by 5 bases, with 10 bases between. CDR1 and CDR2 from the germline V gene are MNHEY and SVGAGI. This CDR3 is built from 14 residues. As DNA, the CDR3 is TGTGCCAGCAGTTACTCGACTTACAGTTATGGCTACACCTTC. Protein product: CASSYSTYSYGYTF.

In the case of this clonotype: One junction end disagrees with the germline gene, perhaps due to a read error. The chain combines TRBV24-1 with TRBJ1-1; weak D call: TRBD1 (5 bases). This CDR3 region has 13 residues. CDR1 is KGHDR, CDR2 SFDVKD, per germline. CDR3 sequence (DNA): TGCGCCACCCAGGGCCACCTGAACACTGAAGCTTTCTTT. Amino acids: CATQGHLNTEAFF.

CDR3 region: CASSGGTGDNQPQHF. As DNA, the CDR3 is TGTGCCAGCAGTGGAGGGACAGGGGATAATCAGCCCCAGCATTTT. This chain uses TRBV6-1 with TRBJ1-5; 10 bases align to TRBD1. Germline loops: CDR1 MNHNS, CDR2 SASEGT. This CDR3 contains 15 residues. V trimming: 4 bases; J trimming: 4 bases; junction bases outside the gene matches: 4.

This clonotype was seen at least ten times. The CDR3 DNA reads as TGTGCCAGCAGCGAAGGTGGCAGAAGGGATCAGCCCCAGCATTTT. Its protein is CASSEGGRRDQPQHF. The rearrangement joins TRBV9 to TRBJ1-5, with no clear D. In germline, CDR1 is SGDLS, CDR2 YYNGEE. The CDR3 covers 15 residues. The ends were cut back, 3 bases at V and 5 bases at J, with 15 bases in the middle.

Many counts were recorded for this clonotype. J is TRBJ2-1 and V is TRBV29-1; no clear D. Trimming took 5 bases from V and 0 from J, leaving 11 bases between them. CDR3 length equals 14 residues. CDR1 is SQVTM, CDR2 ANQGSEA, per germline. CDR3 region: CSVNRLHSYNEQFF. Written as DNA, the CDR3 is TGCAGCGTTAATCGACTCCACTCCTACAATGAGCAGTTCTTC.

This clonotype was counted only a few times. The J gene is TRBJ2-7, the V gene TRBV6-5; D is unclear. CDR3 length: 9 residues. The V gene's germline CDR1 is MNHEY and CDR2 SVGAGI. Trimming stripped 8 bases from V and 6 bases from J, with 5 bases between. In DNA, the CDR3 is TGTGCCAGCGAGGCCGAGCAGTACTTC. This gives the protein CASEAEQYF.

This clonotype has ten or more counts. The chain couples TRBV11-2 to TRBJ2-2, with no clear D. Germline CDR1 is SGHAT and CDR2 is FQNNGV. Trimming left V 5 bases short and J 6 bases short, with 22 bases between. The CDR3 has 17 residues. This CDR3 is CASSPKRDNLPAGELFF. The CDR3 coding sequence is TGTGCCAGCAGCCCTAAACGCGACAACCTCCCCGCCGGGGAGCTGTTTTTT.

This clonotype was found a few times. As DNA, the CDR3 is TGTGCCAGCAGCGCAACCGGGACAGTAGGAATGAACACTGAAGCTTTCTTT. This codes for CASSATGTVGMNTEAFF. V and J are TRBV7-2 and TRBJ1-1; 7 bases agree with TRBD1. The CDR3 has 17 residues. Germline V lookup: CDR1 SGHTA, CDR2 FQGNSA. The V and J ends lost 5 bases and 0 bases, in that order; junction bases with no gene match: 12.

This clonotype was counted at least ten times. V gene TRBV7-9 combines with J gene TRBJ2-1, with D perhaps given as TRBD1 or TRBD2 (5 bases each). Per the germline V gene, CDR1 is SEHNR and CDR2 is FQNEAQ (reference sequence). V lost 1 base, J lost 9 bases, and 10 bases lay in between. The CDR3 has 13 amino acids. CDR3 nucleotides: TGTGCCAGCAGCTTAGTGGGACCCACTGAGCAGTTCTTC. Translating gives CASSLVGPTEQFF.

V usage is TRBV7-9 and J usage is TRBJ2-2; the match to TRBD2 covers 8 bases. V lost 8 bases to trimming and J lost 1 base; unmatched junction nucleotides: 12. Germline CDR1 is SEHNR and CDR2 is FQNEAQ (reference sequence). The CDR3 extends over 17 amino acids. The CDR3 nucleotides read TGTGCCAGCGGACCGATATCACGGGGGGGGAACACCGGGGAGCTGTTTTTT. It codes for CASGPISRGGNTGELFF.

The V call is TRBV7-9, the J call TRBJ2-2, with 11 bases matching TRBD2. The CDR3 sequence is 17 residues long. V was clipped by 5 bases and J by 5 bases; unmatched bases: 10. Germline lookup yields CDR1 SEHNR and CDR2 FQNEAQ (reference sequence). CDR3 sequence: CASSPYSGRAGTGELFF. CDR3 sequence (DNA): TGTGCCAGCAGCCCTTATAGCGGGAGGGCCGGGACCGGGGAGCTGTTTTTT.

The chain joins TRBV30 to TRBJ2-1; 8 bases agree with TRBD2. Germline trimming cut 3 bases from V and 8 bases from J; bases unmatched to any gene: 6. From germline, CDR1 is GTSNPN and CDR2 SVGIG (reference sequence). The length of the CDR3 is 13 residues. In DNA form, the CDR3 reads TGTGCCTGGAGGCTACAAGCGGGAGATGAGCAGTTCTTC. Translation gives CAWRLQAGDEQFF. Filled out from reference TRBV30 and TRBJ2-1, the complete variable domain reads SQTIHQWPATLVQPVGSPLSLECTVEGTSNPNLYWYRQAAGRGLQLLFYSVGIGQISSEVPQNLSASRPQDRQFILSSKKLLLSDSGFYLCAWRLQAGDEQFFGPGTRLTVL.